This is a list of T cell receptor beta chains from one sample in a study of preoperative IRX-2 immunotherapy in early breast cancer. Repertoires were generated with immunoSEQ multiplex PCR, while TCRdb's copy carries only in-frame clones and drops some. Among roughly 4,900 clones listed, approximately 76% were seen once. The material sequenced was tumor tissue, taken before IRX-2 immunotherapy. These receptors were obtained from a human donor with breast cancer. Each CDR3 is given with its conserved first and last residue. The order of the fields is CDR3 length, J gene, V gene, clone size, D gene, CDR3 DNA, CDR3 protein. A D gene is named only where the DNA matches it firmly. Rows give clone size only sometimes, using once, few, many, or a class for an expanded clone.

CDR3 length: 14
J gene: TRBJ2-7
V gene: TRBV6-8
clone size: NA
D gene: TRBD2
CDR3 DNA: TGTGCCAACAGCCCGCGACGGGAGGCCTACGAGCAGTACTTC
CDR3 protein: CANSPRREAYEQYF

CDR3 length: 18
J gene: TRBJ2-1
V gene: TRBV10-1
clone size: few
D gene: TRBD2
CDR3 DNA: TGCGCCAGCAGTGAGTCGAATAGCGGGAAAGGGTCCTACAATGAGCAGTTCTTC
CDR3 protein: CASSESNSGKGSYNEQFF

CDR3 length: 15
J gene: TRBJ2-7
V gene: TRBV11-3
clone size: NA
D gene: NA
CDR3 DNA: TGTGCCAGCAGCCAACGTCCCCCGGACAGATACGAGCAGTACTTC
CDR3 protein: CASSQRPPDRYEQYF

CDR3 length: 14
J gene: TRBJ1-1
V gene: TRBV18
clone size: once
D gene: NA
CDR3 DNA: TGTGCCAGCTCACCACAGGCAGGGACCACTGAAGCTTTCTTT
CDR3 protein: CASSPQAGTTEAFF

CDR3 length: 14
J gene: TRBJ2-3
V gene: TRBV18
clone size: NA
D gene: NA
CDR3 DNA: TGTGCCAGCTCACCCCCTAGTAGCACAGATACGCAGTATTTT
CDR3 protein: CASSPPSSTDTQYF

CDR3 length: 16
J gene: TRBJ2-3
V gene: TRBV11-3
clone size: NA
D gene: NA
CDR3 DNA: TGTGCCAGCAGCCCCAGCCCAGTGGGGGGCACAGATACGCAGTATTTT
CDR3 protein: CASSPSPVGGTDTQYF

CDR3 length: 15
J gene: TRBJ2-1
V gene: TRBV30
clone size: few
D gene: TRBD2
CDR3 DNA: TGTGCCTGGACTCGCTCTAGCGGGCTGTACAATGAGCAGTTCTTC
CDR3 protein: CAWTRSSGLYNEQFF

CDR3 length: 15
J gene: TRBJ1-1
V gene: TRBV11-3
clone size: few
D gene: NA
CDR3 DNA: TGTGCCAGCAGCTCGCCAGGACGGTCGAACACTGAAGCTTTCTTT
CDR3 protein: CASSSPGRSNTEAFF

CDR3 length: 17
J gene: TRBJ1-1
V gene: TRBV11-3
clone size: NA
D gene: TRBD1
CDR3 DNA: TGTGCCAGCAGCTTAAGACAGGGACGAAAGATGAACACTGAAGCTTTCTTT
CDR3 protein: CASSLRQGRKMNTEAFF

CDR3 length: 13
J gene: TRBJ2-7
V gene: TRBV6-4
clone size: NA
D gene: NA
CDR3 DNA: TGTGCCAGCGCCAGGGTAGGCTCCTACGAGCAGTACTTC
CDR3 protein: CASARVGSYEQYF

CDR3 length: 17
J gene: TRBJ1-1
V gene: TRBV6-8
clone size: NA
D gene: TRBD1
CDR3 DNA: TGTGCCAGCAGTTCTCGGACAGGGGGTCTCCTTAACACTGAAGCTTTCTTT
CDR3 protein: CASSSRTGGLLNTEAFF

CDR3 length: 17
J gene: TRBJ2-3
V gene: TRBV6-8
clone size: NA
D gene: TRBD2
CDR3 DNA: TGTGCCAGCAGTTACGAAGGGGCGGGAGGGCCGTCAGATACGCAGTATTTT
CDR3 protein: CASSYEGAGGPSDTQYF

CDR3 length: 12
J gene: TRBJ1-1
V gene: TRBV6-8
clone size: medium-sized
D gene: NA
CDR3 DNA: TGTGCCAGCAAGGGCCCAGCCTGGTTGGCTTTCTTT
CDR3 protein: CASKGPAWLAFF

CDR3 length: 15
J gene: TRBJ2-7
V gene: TRBV10-2
clone size: NA
D gene: NA
CDR3 DNA: TGCGCCAGCAGTGAACCGGGACGCCGAACCTACGAGCAGTACTTC
CDR3 protein: CASSEPGRRTYEQYF

CDR3 length: 12
J gene: TRBJ2-7
V gene: TRBV29-1
clone size: large
D gene: TRBD2
CDR3 DNA: TGCAGCGTGGGGACTAGCGGGAGCCTTCAGTACTTC
CDR3 protein: CSVGTSGSLQYF

CDR3 length: 14
J gene: TRBJ1-2
V gene: TRBV11-3
clone size: NA
D gene: TRBD1
CDR3 DNA: TGTGCCAGCAGCTGGGGGACAGAATCGTATGGCTACACCTTC
CDR3 protein: CASSWGTESYGYTF

CDR3 length: 15
J gene: TRBJ2-2
V gene: TRBV5-2
clone size: NA
D gene: NA
CDR3 DNA: TGTGCCAGCAGCCGGGGGACGGGGAACACCGGGGAGCTGTTTTTT
CDR3 protein: CASSRGTGNTGELFF

CDR3 length: 15
J gene: TRBJ2-3
V gene: TRBV6-8
clone size: NA
D gene: NA
CDR3 DNA: TGTGCCAGCAGTTACTCGAGTTACCTCGTGGATACGCAGTATTTT
CDR3 protein: CASSYSSYLVDTQYF

CDR3 length: 14
J gene: TRBJ2-7
V gene: TRBV19
clone size: NA
D gene: NA
CDR3 DNA: TGTGCCAGTAGTATTGTACCCGGATCCTACGAGCAGTACTTC
CDR3 protein: CASSIVPGSYEQYF

CDR3 length: 12
J gene: TRBJ2-7
V gene: TRBV6-8
clone size: NA
D gene: NA
CDR3 DNA: TGTGCCAGCAGTTACCCGAGGACAGCACAGTACTTC
CDR3 protein: CASSYPRTAQYF

CDR3 length: 15
J gene: TRBJ2-2
V gene: TRBV11-3
clone size: medium-sized
D gene: NA
CDR3 DNA: TGTGCCAGCAGCTTAGGGATAGGCTCCCCCGGGGAGCTGTTTTTT
CDR3 protein: CASSLGIGSPGELFF

CDR3 length: 21
J gene: TRBJ2-4
V gene: TRBV4-2
clone size: NA
D gene: TRBD1
CDR3 DNA: TGTGCCAGCAGCCAAGAGTGGGCCGGGACAGGGCGATTGGAGGCCAAAAACATTCAGTACTTC
CDR3 protein: CASSQEWAGTGRLEAKNIQYF

CDR3 length: 12
J gene: TRBJ2-7
V gene: TRBV30
clone size: NA
D gene: NA
CDR3 DNA: TGTGCCTGGAGTCAAGGGACCTACGAGCAGTACTTC
CDR3 protein: CAWSQGTYEQYF